Listed below are T cell receptor beta chains from one sample, sequenced in a study of identical twins. TCRdb itself ran the 5' RACE reads through MiXCR, one entry per CDR3 protein. The sample holds about 530,000 distinct CDR3 sequences, approximately 20% seen once. These records were also assigned to another study, of yellow fever vaccine responses in identical twins.

The sequenced material came from CD4+ T cells sorted from blood. The receptors were gathered from a woman aged 18 to 35 in good health. CDR3s include the opening cysteine and the closing phenylalanine or tryptophan. A D gene is named only where the DNA matches it firmly. Where a row states a size, it is once, few, many or the class of an expanded clone; other rows omit it.

clone_size,v_call,j_call,d_call,cdr3_nt,cdr3_aa
few,TRBV2,TRBJ2-2,.,TGTGCCAGCAGTGAATGGGAGGAGGGTACCGGGGAGCTGTTTTTT,CASSEWEEGTGELFF
.,TRBV5-1,TRBJ2-5,TRBD2,TGCGCCAGCAGCTCCACGGGACTAGTCGTGGGAGAGACCCAGTACTTC,CASSSTGLVVGETQYF
many,TRBV18,TRBJ2-1,.,TGTGCCAGCTCCCCATCAAATGAGCAGTTCTTC,CASSPSNEQFF
.,TRBV28,TRBJ2-5,.,TGTGCCAGCAGGACGCAGACTAGTCCGGTGGAGACCCAGTACTTC,CASRTQTSPVETQYF
few,TRBV21-1,TRBJ2-1,.,TGTGCCAGCAGAGGGGCCCCTCTATACAATGAGCAGTTCTTC,CASRGAPLYNEQFF
few,TRBV5-6,TRBJ2-2,.,TGTGCCAGCAGCTCCAGGGTGGGGGTCGCCGGGGAGCTGTTTTTT,CASSSRVGVAGELFF
.,TRBV24-1,TRBJ2-3,TRBD1,TGTGCCACCAGTGAACTCGGACAGGGCAAAGTGAGAGATACGCAGTATTTT,CATSELGQGKVRDTQYF
.,TRBV5-1,TRBJ2-2,.,TGCGCCAGCAGGACAGATAACACCGGGGAGCTGTTTTTT,CASRTDNTGELFF
few,TRBV11-2,TRBJ1-5,.,TGTGCCAGCAGCTTTACGTCAGGGTCCAATCAGCCCCAGCATTTT,CASSFTSGSNQPQHF
few,TRBV5-1,TRBJ2-4,TRBD1,TGCGCCAGCAGCCAATTAACCCCCGGGACAGGGGTGGGCATTCAGTACTTC,CASSQLTPGTGVGIQYF
.,TRBV4-1,TRBJ2-4,.,TGCGCCAGCAGCCAAGTGGACCGATCCAAAAACATTCAGTACTTC,CASSQVDRSKNIQYF
.,TRBV2,TRBJ2-1,.,TGTGCCAGCAGTGGAAGAGGGGGGACCGTGGATGAGCAGTTCTTC,CASSGRGGTVDEQFF
many,TRBV5-1,TRBJ2-3,.,TGCGCCAGCAGCTACAGGAGCACAGATACGCAGTATTTT,CASSYRSTDTQYF
few,TRBV6-5,TRBJ2-2,.,TGTGCCAGCAGTTACTCGCAGGGCTTCGCCGGGGAGCTGTTTTTT,CASSYSQGFAGELFF
few,TRBV29-1,TRBJ2-7,.,TGCAGCGTTGAGTCCTCAATTGGATACGAGCAGTACTTC,CSVESSIGYEQYF
few,TRBV5-6,TRBJ1-5,.,TGTGCCAGCAGCTCCAAGGCCTACAATCAGCCCCAGCATTTT,CASSSKAYNQPQHF
few,TRBV20-1,TRBJ2-5,.,TGCAGTGCGACAAACGGGGGAGAATCAGGAGAGACCCAGTACTTC,CSATNGGESGETQYF
few,TRBV6-5,TRBJ2-5,TRBD2,TGTGCCAGCAGTTACTCGAGTGGGTTAAACGGGGGGGAGACCCAGTACTTC,CASSYSSGLNGGETQYF
.,TRBV27,TRBJ2-3,.,TGTGCCAGCAGTTTATTAGGTAGCGGAGATACGCAGTATTTT,CASSLLGSGDTQYF
.,TRBV20-1,TRBJ2-3,.,TGCAGTGCTAGATTGAGCACAGATACGCAGTATTTT,CSARLSTDTQYF
.,TRBV29-1,TRBJ2-5,TRBD1,TGCAGCGCCCAGGACAGGTCAGAGACCCAGTACTTC,CSAQDRSETQYF
.,TRBV11-3,TRBJ2-1,TRBD2,TGTGCCAGCAGTAAACGACTAGCGGGGGGGGACTTCAATGAGCAGTTCTTC,CASSKRLAGGDFNEQFF
.,TRBV7-3,TRBJ2-7,.,TGTGCCAGCAGCTCCGGACGCGAGCAGTACTTC,CASSSGREQYF
.,TRBV9,TRBJ2-1,.,TGTGCCAGCAGCGTAGAAGATGAGCAGTTCTTC,CASSVEDEQFF
few,TRBV10-1,TRBJ2-1,TRBD1,TGCGCCAGCGTTGACAGGGAGCTACCGGGCTTGTTCTACAATGAGCAGTTCTTC,CASVDRELPGLFYNEQFF
.,TRBV5-1,TRBJ2-2,TRBD1,TGCGCCAGCAGCTGGGACAGGGGTTACACCGGGGAGCTGTTTTTT,CASSWDRGYTGELFF
.,TRBV12-3/TRBV12-4,TRBJ2-1,TRBD2,TGTGCCAGCAGTTTAGGGTTGTCTAGCGGGAGCGGGGATGAGCAGTTCTTC,CASSLGLSSGSGDEQFF
.,TRBV3-1,TRBJ2-3,.,TGTGCCAGCAGCCAAGAGGGGGCTCTCACAGATACGCAGTATTTT,CASSQEGALTDTQYF
few,TRBV29-1,TRBJ2-3,.,TGCAGCGGCGGGACGGTTGACCAAGATACGCAGTATTTT,CSGGTVDQDTQYF
few,TRBV9,TRBJ1-1,.,TGTGCCAGCAGGCTAGGAGGGAACACTGAAGCTTTCTTT,CASRLGGNTEAFF
few,TRBV7-7,TRBJ2-1,TRBD2,TGTGCCAGCAGCTTAGGGGCGGGAGACCCAAATGAGCAGTTCTTC,CASSLGAGDPNEQFF
few,TRBV12-3/TRBV12-4,TRBJ1-2,.,TGTGCCAGCATCCCTGATGCGGGTTATGGCTACACCTTC,CASIPDAGYGYTF
.,TRBV7-3,TRBJ2-3,.,TGTGCCAGCAGCTTAACTAAACCCACAGATACGCAGTATTTT,CASSLTKPTDTQYF
few,TRBV12-3/TRBV12-4,TRBJ1-1,.,TGTGCCAGCAAGTTTTACAGGTTGAACACTGAAGCTTTCTTT,CASKFYRLNTEAFF
few,TRBV27,TRBJ1-5,.,TGTGCCAGCTCTCAGGGTATTGGCAATCAGCCCCAGCATTTT,CASSQGIGNQPQHF
.,TRBV20-1,TRBJ2-2,.,TGCAGTGCTAGAGGGCCACATTCGAACACCGGGGAGCTGTTTTTT,CSARGPHSNTGELFF
.,TRBV12-3/TRBV12-4,TRBJ2-7,TRBD1,TGTGCCAGCAGTTTTTTTAGTTTGAGGACAGGGGTTGGCGAGCAGTACTTC,CASSFFSLRTGVGEQYF
few,TRBV11-2,TRBJ2-3,.,TGTGCCAGCAGCTTTGTGGATTCTCAAGATACGCAGTATTTT,CASSFVDSQDTQYF
few,TRBV24-1,TRBJ2-7,TRBD1,TGTGCCACCAGCATCGGGACAGGGTCGCGTGAGCAGTACTTC,CATSIGTGSREQYF
few,TRBV3-1,TRBJ1-3,.,TGTGCCAGTTCAGCGGTATCAGGAAACACCATATATTTT,CASSAVSGNTIYF
many,TRBV11-2,TRBJ2-5,.,TGTGCCAGCAGCTTAGCCTCGGGTAGGGGGACCCAGTACTTC,CASSLASGRGTQYF
.,TRBV28,TRBJ1-4,.,TGTGCCAGCAGTACCTCCCCGACAGGCCTCAATGAAAAACTGTTTTTT,CASSTSPTGLNEKLFF
few,TRBV4-1,TRBJ2-1,.,TGCGCCAGCAGCCAACGAGGAGCAAGATACAATGAGCAGTTCTTC,CASSQRGARYNEQFF
few,TRBV7-9,TRBJ2-1,TRBD1,TGTGCCAGCAGCTACGTGACAGGGGGCTACAATGAGCAGTTCTTC,CASSYVTGGYNEQFF
few,TRBV6-5,TRBJ1-5,TRBD1,TGTGCCAGCAGTTCCGGGACAGAAATACTCAATCAGCCCCAGCATTTT,CASSSGTEILNQPQHF
.,TRBV3-1,TRBJ2-1,.,TGTGCCAGCAGCCCCCAACACACGAGCTCCTACAATGAGCAGTTCTTC,CASSPQHTSSYNEQFF
few,TRBV29-1,TRBJ2-5,.,TGCAGCGTTGAATCTTGGCAGGGCCCCCAAGAGACCCAGTACTTC,CSVESWQGPQETQYF
once,TRBV11-2,TRBJ2-5,.,TGTGCCAGCAGCATAGTTGCAACGACAGCAAAACAAGAGACCCAGTACTTC,CASSIVATTAKQETQYF
.,TRBV29-1,TRBJ2-1,TRBD2,TGCAGCGTTGGAAAACGCCTAGCGGGCGACAATGAGCAGTTCTTC,CSVGKRLAGDNEQFF
few,TRBV12-3/TRBV12-4,TRBJ2-3,.,TGTGCCAGCAGTCCCCGACTAGTTGAGACAGATACGCAGTATTTT,CASSPRLVETDTQYF
.,TRBV24-1,TRBJ2-1,TRBD2,TGTGCCACCAGTGAGGGGGGGGTGGGGTCCAATGAGCAGTTCTTC,CATSEGGVGSNEQFF
.,TRBV4-2,TRBJ2-2,TRBD2,TGTGCCAGCAGCCATTCGGGACTAGCGGGGGGCCGAGGTGCCGGGGAGCTGTTTTTT,CASSHSGLAGGRGAGELFF
.,TRBV7-7,TRBJ1-2,.,TGTGCCAGCAGCCCCCTCGTTATGGACGGATTCTATGGCTACACCTTC,CASSPLVMDGFYGYTF
many,TRBV27,TRBJ2-7,.,TGTGCCAGCAGACCCCCGGGGACACCCAACTACGAGCAGTACTTC,CASRPPGTPNYEQYF
.,TRBV12-3/TRBV12-4,TRBJ2-2,TRBD2,TGTGCCAGCACCCCCGGGACTAGCGGGAGGCGGACCGGGGAGCTGTTTTTT,CASTPGTSGRRTGELFF
few,TRBV12-3/TRBV12-4,TRBJ2-7,TRBD2,TGTGCCAGCAGTTCCCAAGCGGGAGTCATCCACGAGCAGTACTTC,CASSSQAGVIHEQYF
.,TRBV12-3/TRBV12-4,TRBJ1-1,.,TGTGCCAGCAGTAAGCTGGGGAGTGAAGCTTTCTTT,CASSKLGSEAFF
.,TRBV19,TRBJ1-2,.,TGTGCCAGTAGTAATCAGGGTACAGAATATGGCTACACCTTC,CASSNQGTEYGYTF